The 19 T cell receptor beta chains given below trace back to one sample, sequenced in a study of ipilimumab plus nivolumab after autologous stem cell transplantation. Assay used: immunoSEQ multiplex PCR; TCRdb lists only in-frame clones, some missing. The sample holds 12,000 or so clones, about 74% seen once. This specimen was PBMCs, taken in a trial of ipilimumab plus nivolumab as post-transplant consolidation. Source of these receptors: a male donor with multiple myeloma.

The rearrangement uses TRBV4-1 and TRBJ1-5; 8 nucleotides line up with TRBD1. V was clipped by 4 bases and J by 1 base; unmatched bases: 3. There are 15 residues in the CDR3. The germline V gene has CDR1 MGHRA and CDR2 YSYEKL. The CDR3 reads CASSRTGLSNQPQHF. For the CDR3, the DNA is TGCGCCAGCAGCCGGACAGGGCTGAGCAATCAGCCCCAGCATTTT.

This sequence joins TRBV7-3 and TRBJ2-3, with 8 bases fitting TRBD1. Trimming took 1 base from V and 8 from J; bases not matched to a gene: 5. Germline V gene lookup returns CDR1 SGHTA and CDR2 FQGTGA. The CDR3 length is 14 residues. CDR3 sequence reads: CASSLSITGGTQYF. The CDR3 DNA sequence: TGTGCCAGCAGCTTAAGTATAACAGGGGGTACGCAGTATTTT.

This rearrangement joins TRBV4-2 to TRBJ1-6; D perhaps matches TRBD1 (5 bases). V lost 2 bases, J lost 1 base, and 9 bases lay in between. The CDR3 length is 16 residues. Germline V CDR1 and CDR2: LGHNA, YNFKEQ. The CDR3 nucleotides read TGTGCCAGCAGCCAATCAGGGTTGTCCTATAATTCACCCCTCCACTTT. This codes for CASSQSGLSYNSPLHF.

The chain joins TRBV14 to TRBJ2-5; D might be TRBD2 (6 bases). Trimming removed 1 base from V and 10 bases from J, with 10 bases in between. This CDR3 has 12 amino acids. Germline assignment: CDR1 SGHDN and CDR2 FVKESK. The CDR3 coding sequence is TGTGCCAGCAGCCAAGTTCCGGGGGTCCAGTACTTC. Protein product: CASSQVPGVQYF.

The rearrangement joins TRBV9 to TRBJ2-3; D might be TRBD2 (5 bases). The germline gives CDR1 SGDLS, CDR2 YYNGEE. V lost 3 bases to trimming and J lost 4 bases, with 18 bases between them. The CDR3 is 16 residues long. The CDR3 DNA is TGTGCCAGCAGCGAAGGACTCACCATCGGGTCAGATACGCAGTATTTT. This sequence encodes CASSEGLTIGSDTQYF.

This clone was seen a few times. This chain links TRBV10-1 with TRBJ2-7, with 7 bases that match TRBD2. The length of the CDR3 is 13 residues. The V and J ends lost 7 bases and 7 bases, in that order; junction bases with no gene match: 10. Germline CDR1 WNHNN, CDR2 SYGVQD (reference sequence). The CDR3 nucleotides are TGCGCCAGCACCCTGGGGGAGGGCTGGGAGCAGTACTTC. This encodes CASTLGEGWEQYF.

This rearrangement joins TRBV28 to TRBJ2-4, with 8 bases that match TRBD2. Germline loops: CDR1 MDHEN, CDR2 SYDVKM. The CDR3 is 19 amino acids. After removal of 5 bases from V and 4 bases from J, the junction contained 19 bases not matched to a gene. CDR3 coding DNA: TGTGCCAGCAGTGAAATAACCGGGGGGGGACCGAATCATAAAAACATTCAGTACTTC. Translation: CASSEITGGGPNHKNIQYF. Filled out from reference TRBV28 and TRBJ2-4, the complete variable domain reads DVKVTQSSRYLVKRTGEKVFLECVQDMDHENMFWYRQDPGLGLRLIYFSYDVKMKEKGDIPEGYSVSREKKERFSLILESASTNQTSMYLCASSEITGGGPNHKNIQYFGAGTRLSVL.

This chain links TRBV27 with TRBJ1-5, with 7 bases lining up with TRBD1. The CDR3 is 15 residues long. The J segment lost 3 bases and the V segment lost 4 bases, leaving 6 bases of the junction unmatched. CDR1 is MNHEY and CDR2 is SMNVEV in the germline V gene (reference sequence). CDR3 nucleotide sequence: TGTGCCAGCAGTTCCCAAGGACAGGCCAATCAGCCCCAGCATTTT. Translation gives CASSSQGQANQPQHF.

This clone has only one observation. This chain uses TRBV6-1 with TRBJ1-5, with D uncertain. The CDR3 loop spans 13 amino acids. Trimming cost V 6 bases and J 4 bases, with 10 bases left between them. CDR1 and CDR2 (germline): MNHNS, SASEGT. The CDR3: CASRVSQNQPQHF. CDR3 nucleotides: TGTGCCAGCAGGGTTAGCCAGAATCAGCCCCAGCATTTT.

This sequence joins TRBV5-4 and TRBJ2-7; TRBD1 agrees at 10 bases. The CDR3 runs to 16 residues. V lost 4 bases, J lost 0 bases, and 7 bases stayed unmatched. Germline CDR1 and CDR2: SGHNT and YYREEE (reference sequence). The DNA of the CDR3 is TGTGCCAGCAGCCCGGGACAGGGGCGAATCTCCTACGAGCAGTACTTC. Protein product: CASSPGQGRISYEQYF.

The rearrangement uses TRBV19 and TRBJ2-7, with D unclear. Deletions cut 1 base from V and 1 base from J, with 8 bases between. Germline lookup yields CDR1 LNHDA and CDR2 SQIVND (reference sequence). This CDR3 contains 14 residues. CDR3 DNA: TGTGCCAGTAGTATAGGCGGCACTTCCTACGAGCAGTACTTC. This encodes CASSIGGTSYEQYF.

This clone is a singleton in its sample. The rearrangement joins TRBV5-5 to TRBJ2-7; D remains ambiguous. Per the germline V gene, CDR1 is SGHKS and CDR2 is YYEKEE (reference sequence). Deletions cut 4 bases from V and 5 bases from J, with 7 bases between. This CDR3 is 11 amino acids long. CDR3 loop: CASSALDEQYF. The DNA of the CDR3 is TGTGCCAGCAGCGCCCTAGACGAGCAGTACTTC.

The rearrangement joins TRBV5-5 to TRBJ1-4, with D unclear. V dropped 9 bases and J dropped 7 bases, with 28 bases sitting between them. CDR1 is SGHKS, CDR2 YYEKEE, per germline (reference sequence). CDR3 size: 17 residues. CDR3 sequence (DNA): TGTGCCACCATCTTCTCTCCGTCGGCGGCAGTGGGTGAAAAACTGTTTTTT. Encoded protein: CATIFSPSAAVGEKLFF.

As DNA, the CDR3 is TGTGCCAGCAGCGCGACAGGGGAAGCTTTCTTT. Translating gives CASSATGEAFF. The chain uses TRBV13 and TRBJ1-1; 7 bases fit TRBD1. Germline loops: CDR1 PRHDT, CDR2 FYEKMQ (reference sequence). The CDR3 is made up of 11 amino acids. With 5 bases clipped from V and 8 bases from J, the junction kept 2 bases outside the gene matches. The entire variable domain, with the rest obtained from reference TRBV13 and TRBJ1-1, is as follows: AAGVIQSPRHLIKEKRETATLKCYPIPRHDTVYWYQQGPGQDPQFLISFYEKMQSDKGSIPDRFSAQQFSDYHSELNMSSLELGDSALYFCASSATGEAFFGQGTRLTVV.

The rearrangement joins TRBV9 to TRBJ1-3; D ambiguous. This CDR3 contains 14 residues. Germline assignment: CDR1 SGDLS and CDR2 YYNGEE. V was cut by 0 bases and J by 4 bases, with 8 bases left in between. CDR3 nucleotides: TGTGCCAGCAGCGTAGACCTGGGGGGAAACACCATATATTTT. It yields the protein CASSVDLGGNTIYF.

This chain uses TRBV27 with TRBJ2-7, with TRBD2 identical over 9 bases. This CDR3 has 17 residues. Germline-derived CDR1 and CDR2 are MNHEY and SMNVEV (reference sequence). V lost 4 bases, J lost 7 bases, and 17 bases stayed unmatched. CDR3 sequence reads: CASSSPMWGRGGREQYF. CDR3 DNA sequence: TGTGCCAGCAGTTCGCCAATGTGGGGGCGGGGGGGCCGTGAGCAGTACTTC.

This clone is deemed medium-sized (0.01 to 0.1%). The rearrangement joins TRBV19 to TRBJ1-5, with D possibly being TRBD1 (5 bases). CDR3 size: 13 residues. With 6 bases removed from V and 0 bases from J, the gap between germline ends came to 6 bases. Germline V gene sequence: CDR1 LNHDA, CDR2 SQIVND (reference sequence). The CDR3 nucleotides read TGTGCCAGTAGCAGGGCTAGCAATCAGCCCCAGCATTTT. Translated: CASSRASNQPQHF.

The rearrangement joins TRBV6-1 to TRBJ1-6, with 9 positions matching TRBD1. V lost 8 bases to trimming and J lost 5 bases; unmatched junction nucleotides: 7. Germline V gene data show CDR1 as MNHNS and CDR2 as SASEGT. This CDR3 comprises 15 residues. CDR3 protein: CASRPGQGNNSPLHF. The CDR3, as DNA: TGTGCCAGCCGACCAGGACAGGGGAATAATTCACCCCTCCACTTT.

The chain has TRBV5-1 and TRBJ2-5, with D perhaps matching TRBD1 (5 bases). This CDR3 has 13 amino acids. CDR1 and CDR2 (germline): SGHRS, YFSETQ. V was cut by 0 bases and J by 5 bases, with 8 bases left in between. CDR3 sequence reads: CASSLGRDETQYF. As DNA, the CDR3 is TGCGCCAGCAGCTTGGGCAGGGATGAGACCCAGTACTTC.